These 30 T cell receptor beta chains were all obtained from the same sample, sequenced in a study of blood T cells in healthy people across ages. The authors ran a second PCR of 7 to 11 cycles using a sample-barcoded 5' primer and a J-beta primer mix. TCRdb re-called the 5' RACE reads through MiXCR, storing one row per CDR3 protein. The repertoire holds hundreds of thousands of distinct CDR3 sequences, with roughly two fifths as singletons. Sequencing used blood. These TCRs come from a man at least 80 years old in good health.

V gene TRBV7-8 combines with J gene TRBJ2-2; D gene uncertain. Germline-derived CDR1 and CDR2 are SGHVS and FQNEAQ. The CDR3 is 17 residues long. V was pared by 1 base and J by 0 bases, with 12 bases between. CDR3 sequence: CASSLVAVNANTGELFF. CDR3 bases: TGTGCCAGCAGCTTAGTGGCAGTCAACGCGAACACCGGGGAGCTGTTTTTT.

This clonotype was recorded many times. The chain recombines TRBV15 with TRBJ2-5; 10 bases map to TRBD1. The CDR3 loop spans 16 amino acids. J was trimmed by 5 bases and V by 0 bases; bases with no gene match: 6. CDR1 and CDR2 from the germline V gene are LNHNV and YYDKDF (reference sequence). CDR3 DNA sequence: TGTGCCACCAGCAGAGACCGGGACAGGGGCTTGGAGACCCAGTACTTC. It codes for CATSRDRDRGLETQYF.

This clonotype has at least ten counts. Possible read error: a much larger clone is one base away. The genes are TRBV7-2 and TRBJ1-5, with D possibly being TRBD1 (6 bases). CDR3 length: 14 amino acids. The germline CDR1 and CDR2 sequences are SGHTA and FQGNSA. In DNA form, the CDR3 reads TGTGCCAGCAGCGTAGCAGGGGTCGATCAGCCCCAGCATTTT. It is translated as CASSVAGVDQPQHF.

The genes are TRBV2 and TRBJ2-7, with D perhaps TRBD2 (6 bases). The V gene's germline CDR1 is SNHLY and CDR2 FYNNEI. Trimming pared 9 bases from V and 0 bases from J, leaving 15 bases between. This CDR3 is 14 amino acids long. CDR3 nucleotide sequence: TGTGCCAGTACGAGCGGGCCCAGCTCCTACGAGCAGTACTTC. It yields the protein CASTSGPSSYEQYF.

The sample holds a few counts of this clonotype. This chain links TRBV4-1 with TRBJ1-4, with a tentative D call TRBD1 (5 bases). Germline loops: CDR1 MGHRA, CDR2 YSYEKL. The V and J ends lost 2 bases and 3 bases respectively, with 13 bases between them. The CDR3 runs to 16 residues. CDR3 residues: CASSQRPTVPNEKLFF. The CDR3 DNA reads TGCGCCAGCAGCCAACGCCCGACAGTTCCTAATGAAAAACTGTTTTTT.

Here the CDR3 reads CASGIGTSNQPQHF. CDR3 nucleotides: TGTGCTAGTGGTATCGGGACGAGCAATCAGCCCCAGCATTTT. This rearrangement joins TRBV12-5 to TRBJ1-5, with D perhaps matching TRBD1 (5 bases). Germline-derived CDR1 and CDR2 are LGHNT and FRNRAP. V gave up 5 bases and J gave up 1 base, with 9 bases separating them. The CDR3 loop spans 14 amino acids.

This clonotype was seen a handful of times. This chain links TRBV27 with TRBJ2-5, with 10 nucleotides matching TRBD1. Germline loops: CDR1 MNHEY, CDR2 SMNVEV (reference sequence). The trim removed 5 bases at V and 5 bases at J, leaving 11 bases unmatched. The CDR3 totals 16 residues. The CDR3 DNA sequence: TGTGCCAGCAGTAGAGGGACAGGGGTTGGAGGGGAGACCCAGTACTTC. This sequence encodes CASSRGTGVGGETQYF.

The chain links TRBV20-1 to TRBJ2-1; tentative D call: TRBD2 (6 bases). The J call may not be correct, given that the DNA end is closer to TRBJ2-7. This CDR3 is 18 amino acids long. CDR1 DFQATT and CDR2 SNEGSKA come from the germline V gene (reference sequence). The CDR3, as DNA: TGCAGTGCTATATATCCCTGGGGTAGCGGAAACTCCTACAATGAGCAGTACTTC. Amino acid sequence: CSAIYPWGSGNSYNEQYF.

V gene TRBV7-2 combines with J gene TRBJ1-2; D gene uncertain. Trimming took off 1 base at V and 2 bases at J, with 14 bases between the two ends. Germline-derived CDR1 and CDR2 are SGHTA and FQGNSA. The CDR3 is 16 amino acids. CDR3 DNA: TGTGCCAGCAGCTTAGAACCGGTCGTAGGAAACTATGGCTACACCTTC. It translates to CASSLEPVVGNYGYTF.

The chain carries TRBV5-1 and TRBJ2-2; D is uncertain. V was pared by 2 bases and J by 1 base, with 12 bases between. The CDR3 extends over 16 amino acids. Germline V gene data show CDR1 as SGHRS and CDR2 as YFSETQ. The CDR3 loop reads CASSLDSSLNTGELFF. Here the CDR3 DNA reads TGCGCCAGCAGCTTAGACTCGAGTTTGAACACCGGGGAGCTGTTTTTT.

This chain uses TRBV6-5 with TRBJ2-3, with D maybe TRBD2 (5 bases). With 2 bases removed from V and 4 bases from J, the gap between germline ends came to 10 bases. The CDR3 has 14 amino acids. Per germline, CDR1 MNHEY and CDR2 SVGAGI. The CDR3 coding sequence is TGTGCCAGCAGTTACGGAAGGAGGCCAGATACGCAGTATTTT. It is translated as CASSYGRRPDTQYF.

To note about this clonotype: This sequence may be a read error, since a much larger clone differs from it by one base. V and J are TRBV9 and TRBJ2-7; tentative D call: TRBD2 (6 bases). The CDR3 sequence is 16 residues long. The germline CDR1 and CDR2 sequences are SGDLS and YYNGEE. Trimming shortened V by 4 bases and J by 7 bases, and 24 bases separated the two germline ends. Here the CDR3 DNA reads TGTGCCAGCAGCCCGGGGTTTGTGGGGGGTTACAATGAGCAGTACTTC. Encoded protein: CASSPGFVGGYNEQYF.

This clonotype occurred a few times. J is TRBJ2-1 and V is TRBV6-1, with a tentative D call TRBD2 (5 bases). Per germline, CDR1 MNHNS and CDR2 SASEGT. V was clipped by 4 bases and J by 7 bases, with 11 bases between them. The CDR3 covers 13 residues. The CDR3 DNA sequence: TGTGCCAGCAGTGCACTAGATTTAAATGAGCAGTTCTTC. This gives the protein CASSALDLNEQFF.

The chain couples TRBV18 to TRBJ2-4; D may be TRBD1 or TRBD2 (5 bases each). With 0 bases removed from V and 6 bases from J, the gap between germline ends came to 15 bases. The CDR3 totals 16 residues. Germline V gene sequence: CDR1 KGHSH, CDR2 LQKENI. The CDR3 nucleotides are TGTGCCAGCTCACCACCAGGGATCGGGACCATAAACATTCAGTACTTC. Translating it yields CASSPPGIGTINIQYF.

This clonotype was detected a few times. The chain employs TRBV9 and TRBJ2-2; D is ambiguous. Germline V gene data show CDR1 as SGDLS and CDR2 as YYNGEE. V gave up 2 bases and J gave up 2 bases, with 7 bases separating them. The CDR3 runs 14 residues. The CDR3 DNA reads TGTGCCAGCAGCGTGGTAGAAAACACCGGGGAGCTGTTTTTT. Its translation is CASSVVENTGELFF.

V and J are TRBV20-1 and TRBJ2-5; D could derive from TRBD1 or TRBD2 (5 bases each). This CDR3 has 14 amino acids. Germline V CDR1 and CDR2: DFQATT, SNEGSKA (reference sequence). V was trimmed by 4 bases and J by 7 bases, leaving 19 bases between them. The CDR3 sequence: CSAILGASTGTQYF. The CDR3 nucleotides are TGCAGTGCTATTCTCGGGGCCTCAACGGGGACCCAGTACTTC.

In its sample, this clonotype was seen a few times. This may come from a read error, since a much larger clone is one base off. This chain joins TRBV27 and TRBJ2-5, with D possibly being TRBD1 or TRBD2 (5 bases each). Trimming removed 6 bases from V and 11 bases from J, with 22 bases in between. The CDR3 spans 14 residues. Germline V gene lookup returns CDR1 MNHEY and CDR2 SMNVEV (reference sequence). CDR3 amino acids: CASSLGGRGNEQYF. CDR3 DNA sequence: TGTGCCAGCAGCCTAGGAGGCCGGGGCAATGAGCAGTACTTC.

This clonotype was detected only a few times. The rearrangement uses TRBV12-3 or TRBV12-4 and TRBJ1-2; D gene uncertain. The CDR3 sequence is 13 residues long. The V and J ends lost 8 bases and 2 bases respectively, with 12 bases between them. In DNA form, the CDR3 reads TGTGCCAGCCGCCCTGCGGGGAACTATGGCTACACCTTC. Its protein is CASRPAGNYGYTF.

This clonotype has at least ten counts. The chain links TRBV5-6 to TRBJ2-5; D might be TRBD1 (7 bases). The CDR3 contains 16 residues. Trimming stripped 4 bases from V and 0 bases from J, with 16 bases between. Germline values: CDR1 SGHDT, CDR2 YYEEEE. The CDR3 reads CASSEEGATYQETQYF. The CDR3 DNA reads TGTGCCAGCAGCGAGGAGGGGGCGACGTACCAAGAGACCCAGTACTTC. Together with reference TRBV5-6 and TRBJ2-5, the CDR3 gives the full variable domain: DAGVTQSPTHLIKTRGQQVTLRCSPKSGHDTVSWYQQALGQGPQFIFQYYEEEERQRGNFPDRFSGHQFPNYSSELNVNALLLGDSALYLCASSEEGATYQETQYFGPGTRLLVL.

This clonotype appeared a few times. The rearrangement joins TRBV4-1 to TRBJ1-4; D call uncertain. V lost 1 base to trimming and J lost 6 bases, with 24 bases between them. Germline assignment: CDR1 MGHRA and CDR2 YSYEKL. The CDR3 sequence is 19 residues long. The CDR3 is CASSQGSYSYNSPDEKLFF. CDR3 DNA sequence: TGCGCCAGCAGCCAAGGATCGTACAGCTACAACTCGCCCGATGAAAAACTGTTTTTT.

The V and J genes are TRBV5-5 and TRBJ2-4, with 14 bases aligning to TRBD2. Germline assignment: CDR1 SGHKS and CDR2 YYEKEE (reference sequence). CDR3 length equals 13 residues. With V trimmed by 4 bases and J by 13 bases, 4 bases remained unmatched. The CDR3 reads CASSQTSGGEQYF. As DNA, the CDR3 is TGTGCCAGCAGCCAGACTAGCGGGGGGGAGCAGTACTTC.

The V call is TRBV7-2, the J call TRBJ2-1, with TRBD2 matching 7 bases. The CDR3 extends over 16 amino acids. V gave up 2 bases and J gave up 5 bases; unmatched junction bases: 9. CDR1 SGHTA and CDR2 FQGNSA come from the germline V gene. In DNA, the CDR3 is TGTGCCAGCAGCTTAAGGAGCGGGACTACCCACAATGAGCAGTTCTTC. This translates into CASSLRSGTTHNEQFF.

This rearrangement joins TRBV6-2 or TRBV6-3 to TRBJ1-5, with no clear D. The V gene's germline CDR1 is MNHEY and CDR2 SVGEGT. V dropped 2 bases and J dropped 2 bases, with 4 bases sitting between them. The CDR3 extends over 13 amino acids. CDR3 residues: CASSYLGNQPQHF. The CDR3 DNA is TGTGCCAGCAGTTACCTGGGCAATCAGCCCCAGCATTTT.

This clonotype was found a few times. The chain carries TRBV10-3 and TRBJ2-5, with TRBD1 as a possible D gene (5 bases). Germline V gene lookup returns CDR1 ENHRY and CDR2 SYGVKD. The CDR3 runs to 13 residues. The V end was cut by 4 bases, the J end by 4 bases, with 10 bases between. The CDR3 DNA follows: TGTGCCATCAGTGGACAGAGTGGAGAGACCCAGTACTTC. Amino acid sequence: CAISGQSGETQYF.

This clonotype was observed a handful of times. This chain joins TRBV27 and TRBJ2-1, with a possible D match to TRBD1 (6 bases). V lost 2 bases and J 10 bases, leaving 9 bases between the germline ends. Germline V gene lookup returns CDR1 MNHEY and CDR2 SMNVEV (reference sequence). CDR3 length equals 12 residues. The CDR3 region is CASSLVGQEQFF. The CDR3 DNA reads TGTGCCAGCAGTTTAGTGGGACAAGAGCAGTTCTTC.

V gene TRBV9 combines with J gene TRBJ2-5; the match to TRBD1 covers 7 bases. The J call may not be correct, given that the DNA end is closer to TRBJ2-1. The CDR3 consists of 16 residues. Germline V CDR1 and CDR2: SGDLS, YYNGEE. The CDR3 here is CASSPRQGERQETQFF. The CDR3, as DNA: TGTGCCAGCAGCCCAAGACAGGGAGAACGCCAAGAGACCCAGTTCTTC.

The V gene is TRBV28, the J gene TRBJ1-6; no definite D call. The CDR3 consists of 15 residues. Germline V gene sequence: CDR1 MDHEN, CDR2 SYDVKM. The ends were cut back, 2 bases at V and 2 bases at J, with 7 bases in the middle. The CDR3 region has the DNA TGTGCCAGCAGTTTAGAGGCTGCCTATAATTCACCCCTCCACTTT. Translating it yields CASSLEAAYNSPLHF.

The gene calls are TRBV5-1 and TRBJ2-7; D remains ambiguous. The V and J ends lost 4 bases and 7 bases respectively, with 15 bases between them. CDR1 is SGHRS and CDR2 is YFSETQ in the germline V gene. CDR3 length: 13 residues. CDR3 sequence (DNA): TGCGCCAGCAGCCCGGGCCAAAGGCGAGAGCAGTACTTC. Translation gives CASSPGQRREQYF.

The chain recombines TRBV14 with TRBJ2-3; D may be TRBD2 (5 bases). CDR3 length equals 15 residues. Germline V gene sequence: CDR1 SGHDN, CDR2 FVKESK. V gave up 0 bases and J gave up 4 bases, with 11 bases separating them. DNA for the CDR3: TGTGCCAGCAGCCAAGATAGAGGGAGCGCAGATACGCAGTATTTT. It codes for CASSQDRGSADTQYF.

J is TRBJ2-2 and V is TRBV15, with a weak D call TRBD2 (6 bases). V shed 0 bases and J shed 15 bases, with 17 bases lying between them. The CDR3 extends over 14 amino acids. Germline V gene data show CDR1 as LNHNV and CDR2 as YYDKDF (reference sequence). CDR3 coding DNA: TGTGCCACCAGCAGAGATGTTAAGGACCCGGGGGTGTTTTTT. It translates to CATSRDVKDPGVFF.